A single sample is the source of the 9 T cell receptor beta chains below, sequenced in a study of CD8+ T cells in alopecia areata. Investigators isolated RNA and reverse transcribed it into cDNA to act as the sequencing template. Assay: immunoSEQ multiplex PCR; the TCRdb copy retains only in-frame clones and omits some. The table has 180,000 or so clones, roughly 50% seen once. Treatment here: oral pan-JAK inhibitor, 5-10 mg twice daily. This sample comprised CD4+ T cells sorted from blood, obtained at week 24, from a patient treated with tofacitinib. The receptors stem from a human donor with alopecia areata.

This chain joins TRBV7-2 and TRBJ1-4; TRBD1 agrees at 8 bases. The CDR3 runs to 15 residues. The germline V gene encodes CDR1 SGHTA and CDR2 FQGNSA. Trimming at V came to 5 bases and at J to 7 bases, leaving 9 bases not matched to a gene. CDR3 coding DNA: TGTGCCAGCAGCCCGTGGGACAGGCTAGGTGAAAAACTGTTTTTT. Protein sequence: CASSPWDRLGEKLFF.

The chain combines TRBV27 with TRBJ1-5, with D unclear. CDR3 length: 13 residues. The V gene lost 4 bases and the J gene lost 0 bases, with 4 bases spanning the gap. CDR1 is MNHEY and CDR2 is SMNVEV in the germline V gene (reference sequence). The CDR3 region is CASSYHSNQPQHF. For the CDR3, the DNA is TGTGCCAGCAGTTACCATAGCAATCAGCCCCAGCATTTT.

The chain recombines TRBV4-1 with TRBJ1-1; D gene uncertain. V lost 5 bases and J 2 bases, leaving 18 bases between the germline ends. The CDR3 loop spans 16 amino acids. Germline V CDR1 and CDR2: MGHRA, YSYEKL. The CDR3: CASSNYLAGRNTEAFF. The CDR3 DNA reads as TGCGCCAGCAGCAACTACTTGGCCGGCAGAAACACTGAAGCTTTCTTT.

This clone is large. The chain uses TRBV7-2 and TRBJ2-2; D remains ambiguous. Germline CDR1 and CDR2: SGHTA and FQGNSA. This CDR3 contains 14 residues. V lost 4 bases and J lost 0, with 6 bases in between. The chain's CDR3 is CASSYTSNTGELFF. The CDR3 DNA is TGTGCCAGCAGCTACACTTCGAACACCGGGGAGCTGTTTTTT.

This clone has just a few counts. The chain couples TRBV5-4 to TRBJ2-3, with 7 nucleotides matching TRBD2. This CDR3 is built from 16 residues. The V gene's germline CDR1 is SGHNT and CDR2 YYREEE (reference sequence). The V and J ends lost 0 bases and 6 bases, in that order; junction bases with no gene match: 10. This CDR3 reads CASSLAGGRASDTQYF. The CDR3 nucleotides are TGTGCCAGCAGCTTGGCCGGTGGGAGGGCCTCGGATACGCAGTATTTT.

CDR3 coding DNA: TGTGCCTGGAGTGGGACAGGGACCTACGAGCAGTACTTC. Translation: CAWSGTGTYEQYF. The rearrangement joins TRBV30 to TRBJ2-7; TRBD1 aligns across 8 bases. Looked up from germline, CDR1 is GTSNPN and CDR2 is SVGIG (reference sequence). The CDR3 runs 13 residues. V gave up 1 base and J gave up 2 bases; unmatched junction bases: 1.

This clone was counted only a few times. V and J are TRBV29-1 and TRBJ2-7; D is ambiguous. The V end lost 7 bases, the J end lost 0 bases, and 7 bases lay between the germline ends. The germline gives CDR1 SQVTM, CDR2 ANQGSEA. This CDR3 region has 11 residues. The DNA of the CDR3 is TGCAGCGCAACAACCTCCTACGAGCAGTACTTC. It yields the protein CSATTSYEQYF.

This chain links TRBV30 with TRBJ2-1; TRBD2 matches 11 bases. The CDR3 length is 17 residues. The V and J ends lost 1 base and 4 bases, in that order; junction bases with no gene match: 9. Germline V gives CDR1 GTSNPN, CDR2 SVGIG (reference sequence). CDR3 DNA sequence: TGTGCCTGGAGTGGGCATAGCGGGAGGGCCCGTTACAATGAGCAGTTCTTC. As protein: CAWSGHSGRARYNEQFF.

The chain employs TRBV11-2 and TRBJ2-1; 8 bases are shared with TRBD2. J was trimmed by 4 bases and V by 4 bases; bases with no gene match: 9. Germline values: CDR1 SGHAT, CDR2 FQNNGV. The CDR3 sequence is 16 residues long. In DNA, the CDR3 is TGTGCCAGCAGCTCCCCTACTAGCGGACTATACAATGAGCAGTTCTTC. Translated: CASSSPTSGLYNEQFF.